This TCR beta chain was captured in a study of blood T cell repertoires in COVID-19. Study-level information: The cDNA or gDNA used as material had been derived from T cells, B-cell-depleted T cells, or PBMCs.

Original data processing: Amplification from reference gene primers served as the basis for estimated nucleated cell counts. Using immunoSEQ multiplex PCR, the repertoire was profiled, and TCRdb retains in-frame clones only, with some absent. V and J calls plus clone size are reproduced from that table; the DNA served to infer D and trimming. The sample consists of 350,000 or so clones, almost 90% of them appearing once. The study drew participants aged about 18 to 90 years from about two dozen US areas. Participant-given clinical history determined each cohort assignment. Sequenced material: PBMCs or T cells enriched from blood (not recorded which). This receptor was identified in a woman aged 25 to 39 who had been exposed to COVID-19.

CDR3 sequence reads: CASSWTGEETQYF. The CDR3 DNA is TGCGCCAGCTCCTGGACAGGGGAAGAGACCCAGTACTTC. V usage is TRBV10-1 and J usage is TRBJ2-5; TRBD1 matches at 9 bases. The length of the CDR3 is 13 residues. CDR1 is WNHNN, CDR2 SYGVQD, per germline (reference sequence). V shed 8 bases, J shed 3 bases, and the junction held 4 bases outside the gene matches.